This paragraph reports one T cell receptor beta chain. Sequenced by immunoSEQ multiplex PCR; TCRdb stores in-frame clones only, minus some. This sample has about 15,000 clones, with approximately 83% found just once. The time point denotes: pre-treatment baseline. The data are from a study of blood T cell dynamics during melanoma immunotherapy. About the research overall: Patients with metastatic melanoma got pembrolizumab or nivolumab-ipilimumab as first-line care.

The specimen comprised blood, sampled from a patient treated with checkpoint blockade. This TCR was recovered from a human donor with melanoma.

The CDR3 DNA is TGTGCTAGTGGTTTGGGAACGACAGGGAACCTCTATGGCTACACCTTC. Residues: CASGLGTTGNLYGYTF. The genes are TRBV12-5 and TRBJ1-2; 7 nucleotides match TRBD1. The CDR3 spans 16 residues. The ends lost 1 base at V and 4 bases at J; junction bases unmatched: 9. CDR1 LGHNT and CDR2 FRNRAP come from the germline V gene.